The clone carrying this T cell receptor (beta chain) was seen once. Germline V CDR1 and CDR2: MDHEN, SYDVKM. There are 18 residues in the CDR3. V was shortened by 1 base and J by 8 bases, with 25 bases between the two germline ends. Use of 60 Vbeta and 13 Jbeta primers characterized the PCR. Generated by immunoSEQ multiplex PCR, the TCRdb table keeps only in-frame clones and is missing some. The data show under 200,000 clones, with 77% seen just once and roughly 2% held by the top ten. The sample originates from a study of cytomegalovirus exposure and HLA in healthy donors. Sequenced: PBMCs. This TCR came from a man aged 50 or older in good health and CMV-seropositive. J is TRBJ2-3 and V is TRBV28; maybe TRBD2 (6 bases). The CDR3 region is CASSLFRDARKEGLTQYF. The DNA of the CDR3 is TGTGCCAGCAGTTTATTCCGGGACGCGAGAAAGGAGGGGCTTACGCAGTATTTT.